This T cell receptor beta chain was sequenced during a study of T cell repertoires in cytomegalovirus infection. Study findings and constraints: It was HLA-C-restricted CMV-specific TCR beta clonotypes that dominated the response ex vivo.

Of note for this clonotype: Its antigen is not identified.

TCRdb re-analysed the reads in MiXCR, keeping a single row per CDR3 protein. This sample has roughly 990,000 distinct CDR3 sequences; around 31% occur once, and the top ten carry about 14%. The sequence came from a human donor in good health (CMV status not recorded). Some clones in this sample may be carry-over from other donors' samples. The sample in question was cultured CD8+ T cells from PBMCs, obtained from culture after CMV antigen stimulation.

For the CDR3, the DNA is TGTGCCAGCAGACATACATTGGGGGCTTTCTTT. Translating it yields CASRHTLGAFF. This chain uses TRBV12-3 or TRBV12-4 with TRBJ1-1; D not resolved. The CDR3 is 11 residues long. Between the trimmed V and J ends, which lost 6 bases and 11 bases, there was a span of 13 bases.